This T cell receptor (beta chain) emerged from a study of low-dose radiotherapy and immunotherapy resistance in tumors. Study-level background: Each patient was administered nivolumab intravenously at 240 mg, which was a flat dose, every two weeks, along with intravenous ipilimumab at 1 mg/kg every six weeks.

Described time point: before trial treatment. The therapy administered to donors comprised nivolumab, ipilimumab, aspirin, low-dose cyclophosphamide and low-dose radiotherapy. Inclusion covered patients whose advanced solid tumors lacked tumor-infiltrating lymphocytes. CDR1 LNHDA and CDR2 SQIVND come from the germline V gene (reference sequence). V was trimmed by 6 bases and J by 2 bases, leaving 12 bases between them. CDR3 length: 14 residues. Many counts were recorded for this clonotype. Covering alpha and beta chains, TRAV- and TRBV-specific primers were used for the first-strand cDNA. Amplification of TCRs used a constant-region primer and V-primer adapter for roughly 21 PCR cycles. In vitro transcription was used to amplify the isolated mRNA. Via MiXCR, TCRdb re-called the reads, giving one row per CDR3 protein. Among some 88,000 distinct CDR3 sequences listed, under 10% were seen once.

The rearrangement links TRBV19 to TRBJ2-3; maybe TRBD2 (5 bases). The TCR sequence derives from a male donor with prostate cancer. Source: PBMCs, taken before treatment. The CDR3 DNA reads as TGTGCCAGTAGCGAGGGTTCCTACACAGATACGCAGTATTTT. This gives the protein CASSEGSYTDTQYF.